A single sample is the source of the 16 T cell receptor beta chains below, sequenced in a study of cytomegalovirus exposure and HLA in healthy donors. In the PCR, 60 Vbeta and 13 Jbeta primers were used. Some clones are missing from TCRdb's copy, which holds only in-frame ones; the method was immunoSEQ multiplex PCR. The sample lists 96,000 or so clones; 65% to 75% were seen once. Sequencing input: PBMCs. These TCRs come from a female donor in good health and CMV-seropositive.

This clone was picked up a small number of times. V is TRBV4-3 and J is TRBJ2-6; D is perhaps TRBD1 (6 bases). Germline V gene sequence: CDR1 LGHNA, CDR2 YSLEER. Trimming removed 0 bases at V and 2 bases at J, with 8 bases between. The CDR3 has 16 residues. The CDR3 nucleotides read TGCGCCAGCAGCCAAGATGGGACAACTGGGGCCAACGTCCTGACTTTC. Its translation: CASSQDGTTGANVLTF.

This chain connects TRBV19 to TRBJ1-2; 8 bases agree with TRBD1. With 0 bases clipped from V and 7 bases from J, the junction kept 7 bases outside the gene matches. CDR1 is LNHDA, CDR2 SQIVND, per germline (reference sequence). This CDR3 has 15 residues. CDR3 bases: TGTGCCAGTAGTATAGAGACAGGGGCCGGCAGTGGCTACACCTTC. Its translation: CASSIETGAGSGYTF.

The chain combines TRBV28 with TRBJ1-5; D might be TRBD1 (6 bases). Germline CDR1 and CDR2: MDHEN and SYDVKM. The CDR3 consists of 17 residues. Trimming cost V 6 bases and J 3 bases, with 21 bases left between them. For the CDR3, the DNA is TGTGCCAGCAGGGCGCGGCGGGAGGGGGTACTCAATCAGCCCCAGCATTTT. This codes for CASRARREGVLNQPQHF.

The chain recombines TRBV2 with TRBJ2-2; TRBD2 agrees at 7 bases. The CDR3 is 16 amino acids. Germline trimming cut 7 bases from V and 3 bases from J; bases unmatched to any gene: 11. Germline V gene lookup returns CDR1 SNHLY and CDR2 FYNNEI. CDR3 nucleotides: TGTGCCAGCACCCTCGACTACCGGGGGGACACCGGGGAGCTGTTTTTT. Amino acid sequence: CASTLDYRGDTGELFF. Full variable domain (rest looked up from reference TRBV2 and TRBJ2-2): EPEVTQTPSHQVTQMGQEVILRCVPISNHLYFYWYRQILGQKVEFLVSFYNNEISEKSEIFDDQFSVERPDGSNFTLKIRSTKLEDSAMYFCASTLDYRGDTGELFFGEGSRLTVL.

Only a few counts were recorded for this clone. This rearrangement joins TRBV4-2 to TRBJ2-1; TRBD2 matches at 11 bases. The germline V gene encodes CDR1 LGHNA and CDR2 YNFKEQ. The CDR3 sequence is 17 residues long. Unmatched junction bases numbered 15, after V lost 6 bases and J lost 8 bases. Here the CDR3 reads CASSPIAGGPGVDEQFF. CDR3 sequence (DNA): TGTGCCAGCAGTCCTATAGCGGGAGGGCCTGGGGTGGATGAGCAGTTCTTC.

The chain links TRBV7-9 to TRBJ2-5, with 8 bases fitting TRBD2. V lost 2 bases and J lost 5; bases outside the gene matches: 10. This CDR3 comprises 16 residues. Germline V gives CDR1 SEHNR, CDR2 FQNEAQ (reference sequence). The CDR3 protein is CASSLKGAPGGETQYF. DNA of the CDR3: TGTGCCAGCAGCTTAAAAGGCGCGCCGGGGGGGGAGACCCAGTACTTC.

CDR3 sequence reads: CASSDRGLVDNEQFF. The CDR3 DNA follows: TGTGCCAGCAGTGATCGGGGACTAGTAGACAATGAGCAGTTCTTC. This rearrangement joins TRBV6-1 to TRBJ2-1, with TRBD2 matching 8 bases. V was pared by 3 bases and J by 5 bases, with 6 bases of the junction left unmatched. CDR1 is MNHNS, CDR2 SASEGT, per germline. The CDR3 has 15 residues.

The V call is TRBV5-1, the J call TRBJ2-1, with TRBD2 matching 11 bases. The CDR3 has 15 residues. Germline V gene sequence: CDR1 SGHRS, CDR2 YFSETQ. V shed 4 bases, J shed 7 bases, and the junction held 7 bases outside the gene matches. CDR3 loop: CASSPHASGRNEQFF. In nucleotides, the CDR3 is TGCGCCAGCAGCCCCCATGCTAGCGGGAGGAATGAGCAGTTCTTC.

The chain is built from TRBV7-9 and TRBJ2-7, with 10 positions matching TRBD2. Germline lookup yields CDR1 SEHNR and CDR2 FQNEAQ (reference sequence). CDR3 length: 15 amino acids. V was pared by 1 base and J by 5 bases, with 5 bases of the junction left unmatched. CDR3 residues: CASSLGTSGNHEQYF. The CDR3 DNA is TGTGCCAGCAGCTTAGGGACTAGCGGTAATCACGAGCAGTACTTC. Together with reference TRBV7-9 and TRBJ2-7, the CDR3 gives the full variable domain: DTGVSQNPRHKITKRGQNVTFRCDPISEHNRLYWYRQTLGQGPEFLTYFQNEAQLEKSRLLSDRFSAERPKGSFSTLEIQRTEQGDSAMYLCASSLGTSGNHEQYFGPGTRLTVT.

The chain is built from TRBV6-6 and TRBJ1-1; the match to TRBD1 covers 7 bases. The CDR3 spans 15 residues. Germline trimming cut 3 bases from V and 5 bases from J; bases unmatched to any gene: 9. Germline values: CDR1 MNHNY, CDR2 SVGAGI (reference sequence). CDR3 sequence (DNA): TGTGCCAGCAGTTATGGGGACAGAGGAGAGACTGAAGCTTTCTTT. Its protein product is CASSYGDRGETEAFF.

This chain connects TRBV28 to TRBJ1-5; tentatively, D is TRBD1 (5 bases). Trimming cost V 7 bases and J 5 bases, with 15 bases left between them. The germline V gene encodes CDR1 MDHEN and CDR2 SYDVKM. CDR3 length: 14 residues. This CDR3 reads CASTLGGSYQPQHF. The CDR3 region has the DNA TGTGCCAGCACCCTGGGGGGGAGTTATCAGCCCCAGCATTTT.

The chain employs TRBV28 and TRBJ2-3; 10 bases map to TRBD2. The CDR3 has 15 amino acids. Germline values: CDR1 MDHEN, CDR2 SYDVKM. The V segment lost 7 bases and the J segment 2 bases; nucleotides outside the gene matches: 6. The chain's CDR3 is CASIVTSGHTDTQYF. CDR3 DNA: TGTGCCAGCATTGTGACTAGCGGGCACACAGATACGCAGTATTTT.

The chain has TRBV7-2 and TRBJ1-3; the D is unclear. CDR1 is SGHTA, CDR2 FQGNSA, per germline. The CDR3 runs 15 residues. V was clipped by 5 bases and J by 3 bases, with 14 bases between them. The CDR3 region is CASSHDGVDGNTIYF. The CDR3 DNA follows: TGTGCCAGCAGCCACGACGGAGTTGATGGAAACACCATATATTTT.

This clone was observed a few times. The rearrangement uses TRBV2 and TRBJ2-5, with D possibly matching TRBD2 (6 bases). Trimming shortened V by 6 bases and J by 4 bases, and 9 bases separated the two germline ends. CDR3 size: 12 residues. Per the germline V gene, CDR1 is SNHLY and CDR2 is FYNNEI. CDR3 nucleotides: TGTGCCAGCAGGGGGGGAGCAGAGACCCAGTACTTC. This codes for CASRGGAETQYF.

V and J are TRBV18 and TRBJ1-1, with D possibly being TRBD1 (6 bases). Trimming took off 4 bases at V and 3 bases at J, with 18 bases between the two ends. The CDR3 is 16 amino acids. CDR1 is KGHSH, CDR2 LQKENI, per germline. This CDR3 is CASSRSSQGSDTEAFF. For the CDR3, the DNA is TGTGCCAGCTCACGCTCCTCCCAGGGGTCGGACACTGAAGCTTTCTTT.

The chain carries TRBV25-1 and TRBJ1-6; unclear D gene. The CDR3 runs to 15 residues. Germline CDR1 MGHDK, CDR2 SYGVNS. V was cut by 5 bases and J by 10 bases, with 18 bases left in between. In DNA form, the CDR3 reads TGTGCCAGCAGTCCTCATGAGGGCACGAGGTCACCCCTCCACTTT. Translation gives CASSPHEGTRSPLHF.